The source of this T cell receptor beta chain is a study of T-cell memory formation after mild COVID-19. Study results and limitations: In pre-infection memory, a portion of responding clones appeared, which suggested that cross-reactive memory joined. Contracting clones localized mainly to CM and EM when CD4+ and mainly to EMRA when CD8+.

V lost 9 bases and J lost 0, with 12 bases in between. Germline CDR1 MGHRA, CDR2 YSYEKL. The CDR3 contains 14 residues. TCRdb re-derived calls from the 5' RACE reads in MiXCR, one entry per CDR3 protein. Seen here are 200,000 to 250,000 distinct CDR3 sequences, approximately 10% observed once, and the top ten hold 3.5% to 4%. This clonotype was observed a few times. What it binds is not known. Sequences were obtained from PBMCs or a T cell subset sorted from them (not recorded which). This TCR derives from a man aged 18 to 29 who had mild COVID-19 (a few samples of this study predate the infection). Cell type and time point are not known. The rearrangement links TRBV4-1 to TRBJ2-1; D is possibly TRBD2 (6 bases). This CDR3 reads CASRTGDSYNEQFF. The CDR3 DNA reads TGCGCCAGTAGAACGGGGGACTCCTACAATGAGCAGTTCTTC.